The 2 T cell receptor beta chains given below trace back to one sample, sequenced in a study of graft-versus-host responses after intestinal transplantation. Assay: immunoSEQ multiplex PCR; the TCRdb copy retains only in-frame clones and omits some. The sample shows some 41,000 clones, 91% of them seen only once. The specimen was PBMCs, collected roughly 300 days after intestinal transplant. All receptors come from a human patient who received an intestinal transplant, so some T cells may come from the graft donor.

V is TRBV4-1 and J is TRBJ2-1; 14 bases line up with TRBD2. The CDR3 has 18 residues. Looked up from germline, CDR1 is MGHRA and CDR2 is YSYEKL. With V trimmed by 2 bases and J by 8 bases, 11 bases remained unmatched. The CDR3 nucleotides read TGCGCCAGCAGCCAAACAAGCCTATCGGGACTAGCGGGAGATGAGCAGTTCTTC. Translation: CASSQTSLSGLAGDEQFF.

The genes are TRBV7-6 and TRBJ2-7; 7 bases map to TRBD1. From germline, CDR1 is SGHVS and CDR2 FNYEAQ. Unmatched junction bases numbered 4, after V lost 5 bases and J lost 3 bases. The CDR3 extends over 13 amino acids. Here the CDR3 DNA reads TGTGCCAGCAGCGCCCGGGACAGCTACGAGCAGTACTTC. Its translation is CASSARDSYEQYF.